The 17 T cell receptor beta chains below come from one sample, sequenced in a study of human T cells and chemical hapten exposure. Time point specified: patch test 1, 2 weeks after DPC sensitization. Indicated treatment: therapeutic diphenylcyclopropenone sensitization with weekly scalp DPC. Using its own MiXCR run on the RACE reads, TCRdb lists one record per CDR3 protein. The profile covers 95,000 to 150,000 distinct CDR3 sequences, with approximately 13% appearing a single time and 0.9% to 0.95% taken by the ten largest. The sample here was whole blood, taken in connection with sensitization to the hapten diphenylcyclopropenone (DPC). These receptors were collected from a man aged 18 to 29 with alopecia areata. Some clones in this sample may be carry-over from other donors' samples.

This clonotype was counted only a few times. The rearrangement links TRBV18 to TRBJ1-2; TRBD1 agrees at 8 bases. V was clipped by 2 bases and J by 4 bases; unmatched bases: 6. CDR3 length: 15 amino acids. Germline lookup yields CDR1 KGHSH and CDR2 LQKENI. The CDR3 is CASSPGGQDSYGYTF. CDR3 in DNA: TGTGCCAGCTCACCAGGGGGACAGGATTCCTATGGCTACACCTTC.

This clonotype came up a few times. This rearrangement joins TRBV5-4 to TRBJ1-4; D gene ambiguous. This CDR3 has 16 amino acids. V gave up 0 bases and J gave up 5 bases, with 14 bases separating them. The germline V gene has CDR1 SGHNT and CDR2 YYREEE (reference sequence). The CDR3 region has the DNA TGTGCCAGCAGCTTGGCCCAGCTCGGCTCAAATGAAAAACTGTTTTTT. It codes for CASSLAQLGSNEKLFF.

The chain joins TRBV4-1 to TRBJ2-7, with D maybe TRBD1 (6 bases). The V and J ends lost 1 base and 2 bases respectively, with 9 bases between them. Germline values: CDR1 MGHRA, CDR2 YSYEKL. CDR3 length: 14 amino acids. This CDR3 reads CASSQGAGAYEQYF. As DNA, the CDR3 is TGCGCCAGCAGCCAAGGGGCAGGGGCCTACGAGCAGTACTTC.

The sample holds many counts of this clonotype. This chain uses TRBV10-3 with TRBJ2-5; 7 bases agree with TRBD1. CDR1 and CDR2 (germline): ENHRY, SYGVKD. V was clipped by 3 bases and J by 4 bases; unmatched bases: 8. This CDR3 has 15 residues. This chain's CDR3 is CAISDTGDRRETQYF. The CDR3, as DNA: TGTGCCATCAGTGATACAGGGGATCGACGAGAGACCCAGTACTTC.

This rearrangement joins TRBV4-2 to TRBJ1-4; no reliable D call. Germline-derived CDR1 and CDR2 are LGHNA and YNFKEQ. The CDR3 is 13 amino acids. The V and J ends lost 0 bases and 8 bases respectively, with 7 bases between them. The CDR3 spells CASSQDEGEKLFF. CDR3 nucleotides: TGTGCCAGCAGCCAAGACGAGGGAGAAAAACTGTTTTTT.

Ten or more counts support this clonotype. The chain couples TRBV11-2 to TRBJ1-1; D possibly corresponds to TRBD1 (5 bases). The length of the CDR3 is 13 residues. Germline V gives CDR1 SGHAT, CDR2 FQNNGV. V lost 3 bases to trimming and J lost 13 bases, with 18 bases between them. The CDR3 spells CASSLGGSVVRFF. In DNA, the CDR3 is TGTGCCAGCAGCTTGGGGGGATCCGTTGTTCGTTTCTTT.

The V and J genes are TRBV11-2 and TRBJ2-4, with TRBD1 identical over 8 bases. CDR3 length equals 14 residues. CDR1 SGHAT and CDR2 FQNNGV come from the germline V gene. V trimming: 5 bases; J trimming: 10 bases; junction bases outside the gene matches: 10. The CDR3 DNA follows: TGTGCCAGCAGCCAAGGGACAGGTCCCTCGATTCAGTACTTC. This encodes CASSQGTGPSIQYF.

This clonotype was detected a few times. V gene TRBV12-3 or TRBV12-4 combines with J gene TRBJ2-1; maybe TRBD1 (5 bases). The CDR3 runs 15 residues. Trimming removed 2 bases from V and 5 bases from J, with 13 bases in between. The CDR3 DNA sequence: TGTGCCAGCAGTTTACAGGGTAACGGCCACAATGAGCAGTTCTTC. This codes for CASSLQGNGHNEQFF.

The V and J genes are TRBV29-1 and TRBJ2-2, with 9 nucleotides matching TRBD1. J gave up 5 bases and V 7 bases, and 8 bases lay outside the gene matches. Germline values: CDR1 SQVTM, CDR2 ANQGSEA. The length of the CDR3 is 14 residues. CDR3 DNA sequence: TGCAGCGCCGCCGGGACAGGGAGGACCGGGGAGCTGTTTTTT. This sequence encodes CSAAGTGRTGELFF.

The gene calls are TRBV29-1 and TRBJ1-1; weak D call: TRBD1 (5 bases). CDR1 and CDR2 (germline): SQVTM, ANQGSEA. The length of the CDR3 is 13 residues. Trimming removed 6 bases at V and 1 base at J, with 12 bases between. Here the CDR3 reads CSVPGLENTEAFF. In nucleotides, the CDR3 is TGCAGCGTGCCGGGGCTTGAGAACACTGAAGCTTTCTTT.

This chain uses TRBV28 with TRBJ2-3; tentatively, D is TRBD1 (6 bases). V was trimmed by 7 bases and J by 6 bases, leaving 20 bases between them. CDR1 and CDR2 (germline): MDHEN, SYDVKM. There are 15 residues in the CDR3. The CDR3 sequence: CASTTTGAWSDTQYF. CDR3 DNA sequence: TGTGCCAGCACAACGACAGGAGCCTGGTCGGATACGCAGTATTTT.

This clonotype appeared a few times. This chain connects TRBV20-1 to TRBJ1-4; no clear D gene. Germline V lookup: CDR1 DFQATT, CDR2 SNEGSKA (reference sequence). This CDR3 has 14 amino acids. V lost 6 bases and J lost 5, with 16 bases in between. CDR3 sequence reads: CSAKKNLANEKLFF. CDR3 sequence (DNA): TGCAGTGCCAAAAAGAACTTAGCGAATGAAAAACTGTTTTTT.

The CDR3 reads CASSSGVNDQETQYF. CDR3 DNA: TGCGCCAGCAGCTCGGGGGTAAATGACCAAGAGACCCAGTACTTC. The V call is TRBV5-1, the J call TRBJ2-5; possibly TRBD2 for D (6 bases). The CDR3 totals 15 residues. The V gene's germline CDR1 is SGHRS and CDR2 YFSETQ. Trimming removed 3 bases at V and 0 bases at J, with 12 bases between. Supplemented by reference TRBV5-1 and TRBJ2-5, the full variable domain reads KAGVTQTPRYLIKTRGQQVTLSCSPISGHRSVSWYQQTPGQGLQFLFEYFSETQRNKGNFPGRFSGRQFSNSRSEMNVSTLELGDSALYLCASSSGVNDQETQYFGPGTRLLVL.

CDR3 residues: CASSLGAPNGYEQFF. Written as DNA, the CDR3 is TGTGCCAGCAGCTTAGGGGCTCCTAATGGGTATGAGCAGTTCTTC. The chain links TRBV11-3 to TRBJ2-1, with D uncertain. The CDR3 is 15 amino acids. CDR1 is SGHNT, CDR2 YENEEA, per germline. Trimming took off 1 base at V and 8 bases at J, with 15 bases between the two ends.

This clonotype was seen a few times. The genes are TRBV7-2 and TRBJ2-3; D is ambiguous. Germline-derived CDR1 and CDR2 are SGHTA and FQGNSA. The CDR3 length is 14 residues. Deletions cut 5 bases from V and 0 bases from J, with 9 bases between. CDR3 protein: CASSDLRSTDTQYF. DNA of the CDR3: TGTGCCAGCAGCGACCTCCGCAGCACAGATACGCAGTATTTT.

This clonotype was seen a handful of times. Written as DNA, the CDR3 is TGTGCCAGCGCCACAGGGGAATACTACATGGAGCAGTACTTC. This encodes CASATGEYYMEQYF. This chain links TRBV5-6 with TRBJ2-7; TRBD1 matches at 7 bases. V was pared by 7 bases and J by 7 bases, with 14 bases of the junction left unmatched. The germline gives CDR1 SGHDT, CDR2 YYEEEE. The length of the CDR3 is 14 residues.

Many counts were recorded for this clonotype. The V and J genes are TRBV28 and TRBJ1-1; 7 bases match TRBD1. The CDR3 length is 15 residues. Germline assignment: CDR1 MDHEN and CDR2 SYDVKM. Trimming took 3 bases from V and 1 from J; bases not matched to a gene: 5. The CDR3 loop reads CASSFWDRPNTEAFF. As DNA, the CDR3 is TGTGCCAGCAGTTTCTGGGACAGACCGAACACTGAAGCTTTCTTT.